The 12 T cell receptor beta chains below all came from one sample that was sequenced in a study of cytomegalovirus exposure and HLA in healthy donors. With 60 Vbeta and 13 Jbeta primers, the PCR was carried out. Profiled with immunoSEQ multiplex PCR; TCRdb holds only in-frame clones, not every one. The table lists 75,000 to 100,000 clones, roughly 79% of them singletons. The sample comprised PBMCs. Receptors were obtained from a female donor in good health and CMV-seropositive.

The chain combines TRBV29-1 with TRBJ2-7; D is perhaps TRBD1 (6 bases). V lost 7 bases and J 4 bases, leaving 11 bases between the germline ends. Germline V lookup: CDR1 SQVTM, CDR2 ANQGSEA. The CDR3 length is 11 residues. CDR3 coding DNA: TGCAGCGAAGACAGGAGGTACGAGCAGTACTTC. It specifies CSEDRRYEQYF.

The rearrangement joins TRBV5-6 to TRBJ1-1; maybe TRBD1 (5 bases). Germline lookup yields CDR1 SGHDT and CDR2 YYEEEE. Trimming stripped 5 bases from V and 1 base from J, with 9 bases between. The CDR3 covers 13 residues. CDR3 protein: CASSGGENTEAFF. In DNA, the CDR3 is TGTGCCAGCAGTGGGGGGGAGAACACTGAAGCTTTCTTT. The variable domain in full, completed from reference TRBV5-6 and TRBJ1-1, reads DAGVTQSPTHLIKTRGQQVTLRCSPKSGHDTVSWYQQALGQGPQFIFQYYEEEERQRGNFPDRFSGHQFPNYSSELNVNALLLGDSALYLCASSGGENTEAFFGQGTRLTVV.

The rearrangement joins TRBV4-1 to TRBJ1-1, with a tentative D call TRBD1 (6 bases). Germline lookup yields CDR1 MGHRA and CDR2 YSYEKL. There are 16 residues in the CDR3. The germline V and J ends were trimmed by 3 bases and 1 base, with 15 bases remaining between them. CDR3 amino acids: CASSQKVQGGNTEAFF. The CDR3 DNA sequence: TGCGCCAGCAGCCAGAAGGTACAGGGCGGGAACACTGAAGCTTTCTTT.

The chain uses TRBV12-5 and TRBJ1-1; D is uncertain. This CDR3 is built from 16 residues. Trimming cost V 0 bases and J 5 bases, with 16 bases left between them. Germline V gene sequence: CDR1 LGHNT, CDR2 FRNRAP. The CDR3 DNA reads as TGTGCTAGTGGTTTGGTACAATCGGGGTACTTAACTGAAGCTTTCTTT. Encoded protein: CASGLVQSGYLTEAFF.

The sample holds one count of this clone. This rearrangement joins TRBV7-2 to TRBJ2-2; D gene uncertain. Germline values: CDR1 SGHTA, CDR2 FQGNSA. V lost 1 base, J lost 6 bases, and 9 bases lay in between. This CDR3 has 14 amino acids. In DNA, the CDR3 is TGTGCCAGCAGCTTAGTGCGTGTCGCCGGGGAGCTGTTTTTT. It translates to CASSLVRVAGELFF.

The chain uses TRBV7-8 and TRBJ2-1; possibly TRBD2 for D (6 bases). The CDR3 is 15 amino acids. Germline V CDR1 and CDR2: SGHVS, FQNEAQ. V lost 7 bases and J 5 bases, leaving 18 bases between the germline ends. CDR3 residues: CASTEAGSANNEQFF. The CDR3 region has the DNA TGTGCCAGCACCGAGGCCGGGAGCGCCAACAATGAGCAGTTCTTC.

The CDR3 DNA is TGCGCCAGCAGCCAATGGCTAGCGGGAGAAGAGCCAGGGGTTTGGGAGCTGTTTTTT. Protein sequence: CASSQWLAGEEPGVWELFF. This chain uses TRBV4-1 with TRBJ2-2, with 10 bases fitting TRBD2. CDR1 is MGHRA, CDR2 YSYEKL, per germline. V lost 2 bases and J lost 9; bases outside the gene matches: 18. The CDR3 is 19 residues long.

This chain joins TRBV2 and TRBJ1-2; D remains unclear. V was clipped by 2 bases and J by 0 bases, with 4 bases between them. CDR1 is SNHLY, CDR2 FYNNEI, per germline. CDR3 size: 13 residues. The CDR3 spells CASSERANYGYTF. DNA of the CDR3: TGTGCCAGCAGTGAACGAGCTAACTATGGCTACACCTTC.

The rearrangement uses TRBV7-9 and TRBJ1-5; TRBD1 aligns across 10 bases. The V gene's germline CDR1 is SEHNR and CDR2 FQNEAQ (reference sequence). The CDR3 covers 14 residues. The V and J ends lost 5 bases and 5 bases, in that order; junction bases with no gene match: 3. CDR3 region: CASSNDRGHQPQHF. The CDR3, as DNA: TGTGCCAGCAGCAATGACAGGGGGCATCAGCCCCAGCATTTT.

The chain recombines TRBV4-1 with TRBJ2-7; 8 bases line up with TRBD2. This CDR3 contains 17 residues. The V gene's germline CDR1 is MGHRA and CDR2 YSYEKL. The V gene end was trimmed by 0 bases and the J gene end by 0 bases; junction bases not matched to a gene: 7. CDR3 DNA: TGCGCCAGCAGCCAAGATCCCATGCGGGGGGACTCCTACGAGCAGTACTTC. Amino acid sequence: CASSQDPMRGDSYEQYF.

The chain carries TRBV7-2 and TRBJ2-5; possible D gene TRBD2, 6 bases. With 7 bases removed from V and 1 base from J, the gap between germline ends came to 13 bases. The CDR3 is 14 residues long. Looked up from germline, CDR1 is SGHTA and CDR2 is FQGNSA. The CDR3 DNA reads TGTGCCAGCACCTTCGCGGGAACCCAAGAGACCCAGTACTTC. The encoded protein is CASTFAGTQETQYF.

The rearrangement uses TRBV7-8 and TRBJ2-7; TRBD2 agrees at 7 bases. The V and J ends lost 4 bases and 5 bases, in that order; junction bases with no gene match: 17. Germline-derived CDR1 and CDR2 are SGHVS and FQNEAQ. The CDR3 length is 17 residues. CDR3 nucleotides: TGTGCCAGCAGCTACCCAACCCAGCGGGGCAATGGGGACGAGCAGTACTTC. Protein product: CASSYPTQRGNGDEQYF.